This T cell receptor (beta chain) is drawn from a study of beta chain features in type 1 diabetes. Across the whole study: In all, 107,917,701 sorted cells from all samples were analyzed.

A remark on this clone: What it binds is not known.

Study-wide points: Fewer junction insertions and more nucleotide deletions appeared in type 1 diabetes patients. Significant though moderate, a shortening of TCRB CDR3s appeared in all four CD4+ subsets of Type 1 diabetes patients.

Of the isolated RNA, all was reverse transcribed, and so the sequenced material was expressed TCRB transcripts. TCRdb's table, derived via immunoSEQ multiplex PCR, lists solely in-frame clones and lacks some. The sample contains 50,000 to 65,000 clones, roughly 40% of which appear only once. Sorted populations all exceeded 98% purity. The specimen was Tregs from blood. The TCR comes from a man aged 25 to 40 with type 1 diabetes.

The CDR3 bases are TGTGCCAGCAGTTACCAGGGACAGGGCGTTAATGGCTACACCTTC. Encoded protein: CASSYQGQGVNGYTF. V usage is TRBV6-5 and J usage is TRBJ1-2, with TRBD1 matching over 9 bases. This CDR3 has 15 amino acids. Germline values: CDR1 MNHEY, CDR2 SVGAGI. V lost 2 bases to trimming and J lost 6 bases; unmatched junction nucleotides: 7.